A single sample is the source of the 30 T cell receptor beta chains below, sequenced in a study of PD-L1 blockade in urothelial cancer. TCRdb's copy holds only in-frame clones and misses some; the assay was immunoSEQ multiplex PCR. The table records more than 40,000 clones, approximately 90% of them present only once. The source was PBMCs, collected around atezolizumab (anti-PD-L1) treatment. These TCRs come from a woman in her fifties or sixties with urothelial cancer.

This clone was picked up one time. The CDR3: CASSSEAGVDTQYF. CDR3 in DNA: TGTGCCAGCAGCTCTGAGGCCGGGGTGGATACGCAGTATTTT. The chain has TRBV11-2 and TRBJ2-3, with D tentatively TRBD2 (5 bases). The CDR3 runs to 14 residues. Trimming left V 4 bases short and J 6 bases short, with 14 bases between. Per germline, CDR1 SGHAT and CDR2 FQNNGV. The variable domain in full, completed from reference TRBV11-2 and TRBJ2-3, reads EAGVAQSPRYKIIEKRQSVAFWCNPISGHATLYWYQQILGQGPKLLIQFQNNGVVDDSQLPKDRFSAERLKGVDSTLKIQPAKLEDSAVYLCASSSEAGVDTQYFGPGTRLTVL.

J is TRBJ2-3 and V is TRBV29-1; 10 positions agree with TRBD1. V was pared by 6 bases and J by 6 bases, with 9 bases of the junction left unmatched. Looked up from germline, CDR1 is SQVTM and CDR2 is ANQGSEA. There are 14 residues in the CDR3. CDR3 in DNA: TGCAGCGTCCGCGGGACAGGGGTGGGGGATACGCAGTATTTT. Amino acids: CSVRGTGVGDTQYF.

The rearrangement joins TRBV7-8 to TRBJ1-4; 7 bases are shared with TRBD1. Germline-derived CDR1 and CDR2 are SGHVS and FQNEAQ. The CDR3 is 16 amino acids. J lost 5 bases, V lost 2 bases, and 8 bases had no gene match. The CDR3 sequence is CASSLFWGQKNEKLFF. The CDR3 DNA follows: TGTGCCAGCAGCTTATTTTGGGGACAGAAGAATGAAAAACTGTTTTTT.

This clone came up once. J is TRBJ1-2 and V is TRBV18; TRBD1 matches at 9 bases. Germline assignment: CDR1 KGHSH and CDR2 LQKENI. After removal of 0 bases from V and 5 bases from J, the junction contained 4 bases not matched to a gene. The CDR3 spans 15 residues. The CDR3 protein is CASSPPGQGSYGYTF. The CDR3 DNA sequence: TGTGCCAGCTCACCACCGGGACAGGGTAGTTATGGCTACACCTTC. Supplemented by reference TRBV18 and TRBJ1-2, the full variable domain reads NAGVMQNPRHLVRRRGQEARLRCSPMKGHSHVYWYRQLPEEGLKFMVYLQKENIIDESGMPKERFSAEFPKEGPSILRIQQVVRGDSAAYFCASSPPGQGSYGYTFGSGTRLTVV.

The CDR3: CASSRSTGYDTQYF. CDR3 bases: TGTGCCAGTAGTCGCAGTACAGGCTACGATACGCAGTATTTT. The chain recombines TRBV19 with TRBJ2-3; weak D call: TRBD1 (5 bases). Deletions cut 5 bases from V and 6 bases from J, with 15 bases between. This CDR3 is built from 14 residues. Germline V CDR1 and CDR2: LNHDA, SQIVND (reference sequence). Filled out from reference TRBV19 and TRBJ2-3, the complete variable domain reads DGGITQSPKYLFRKEGQNVTLSCEQNLNHDAMYWYRQDPGQGLRLIYYSQIVNDFQKGDIAEGYSVSREKKESFPLTVTSAQKNPTAFYLCASSRSTGYDTQYFGPGTRLTVL.

A few counts support this clone. V gene TRBV18 combines with J gene TRBJ1-5, with 7 positions matching TRBD1. Germline CDR1 reads KGHSH; CDR2 reads LQKENI. CDR3 length: 15 residues. J was trimmed by 3 bases and V by 4 bases; bases with no gene match: 6. The CDR3 coding sequence is TGTGCCAGCTCACGGGCCCAGGGGGTCAATCAGCCCCAGCATTTT. This gives the protein CASSRAQGVNQPQHF. Full variable domain (missing parts from reference TRBV18 and TRBJ1-5): NAGVMQNPRHLVRRRGQEARLRCSPMKGHSHVYWYRQLPEEGLKFMVYLQKENIIDESGMPKERFSAEFPKEGPSILRIQQVVRGDSAAYFCASSRAQGVNQPQHFGDGTRLSIL.

V and J are TRBV4-2 and TRBJ1-2, with D possibly TRBD1 on 5 matching bases. There are 15 residues in the CDR3. With 2 bases removed from V and 6 bases from J, the gap between germline ends came to 16 bases. Germline CDR1 is LGHNA and CDR2 is YNFKEQ. The CDR3: CASSQQRGTQNGYTF. CDR3 DNA sequence: TGTGCCAGCAGCCAACAACGGGGGACCCAGAATGGCTACACCTTC.

The chain couples TRBV19 to TRBJ1-1; D unresolved. Germline V CDR1 and CDR2: LNHDA, SQIVND (reference sequence). This CDR3 region has 15 residues. V was cut by 3 bases and J by 4 bases, with 15 bases left in between. DNA of the CDR3: TGTGCCAGTAGTATTGGGAGGGTACGAAGCACTGAAGCTTTCTTT. Protein product: CASSIGRVRSTEAFF. Complete variable domain (other parts from reference TRBV19 and TRBJ1-1): DGGITQSPKYLFRKEGQNVTLSCEQNLNHDAMYWYRQDPGQGLRLIYYSQIVNDFQKGDIAEGYSVSREKKESFPLTVTSAQKNPTAFYLCASSIGRVRSTEAFFGQGTRLTVV.

The sample holds one count of this clone. This rearrangement joins TRBV5-4 to TRBJ2-3; no clear D gene. Germline V gene data show CDR1 as SGHNT and CDR2 as YYREEE (reference sequence). V lost 0 bases and J 2 bases, leaving 10 bases between the germline ends. The CDR3 runs 15 residues. The CDR3 protein is CASSLGIAFTDTQYF. The CDR3 DNA follows: TGTGCCAGCAGCTTGGGTATAGCTTTCACAGATACGCAGTATTTT.

This rearrangement joins TRBV15 to TRBJ2-7, with 10 bases aligning to TRBD2. Trimming at V came to 0 bases and at J to 4 bases, leaving 0 bases not matched to a gene. CDR3 length: 14 residues. Per germline, CDR1 LNHNV and CDR2 YYDKDF (reference sequence). DNA for the CDR3: TGTGCCACCAGCAGAGATAGCGGGAGGTACGAGCAGTACTTC. Translation gives CATSRDSGRYEQYF.

This CDR3 reads CASSPGPGQGYTF. The CDR3 nucleotides read TGCGCCAGCAGCCCCGGACCAGGGCAGGGCTACACCTTC. The V gene is TRBV5-1, the J gene TRBJ1-2; the D gene is possibly TRBD1 (5 bases). CDR1 is SGHRS, CDR2 YFSETQ, per germline. V lost 4 bases and J lost 8, with 15 bases in between. The CDR3 has 13 amino acids.

V is TRBV7-2 and J is TRBJ2-5; 7 bases are a match to TRBD1. This CDR3 contains 14 residues. With V trimmed by 1 base and J by 13 bases, 12 bases remained unmatched. Germline V gene lookup returns CDR1 SGHTA and CDR2 FQGNSA. The CDR3 loop reads CASSLVNPGQRPYF. The CDR3, as DNA: TGTGCCAGCAGCTTAGTAAACCCGGGACAGCGTCCGTACTTC.

The V and J genes are TRBV7-9 and TRBJ2-7; 9 bases map to TRBD2. With V trimmed by 1 base and J by 6 bases, 7 bases remained unmatched. The CDR3 runs 15 residues. Germline V lookup: CDR1 SEHNR, CDR2 FQNEAQ (reference sequence). The CDR3 nucleotides read TGTGCCAGCAGCTTAGGGGCTAGCGGGAAAGGCGAGCAGTACTTC. Encoded protein: CASSLGASGKGEQYF.

This rearrangement joins TRBV2 to TRBJ1-4; D gene unclear. CDR1 SNHLY and CDR2 FYNNEI come from the germline V gene. Trimming removed 6 bases at V and 4 bases at J, with 12 bases between. This CDR3 is 14 amino acids long. The CDR3 DNA follows: TGTGCCAGCAGCGGAGACGGAAGTAATGAAAAACTGTTTTTT. Translated, it gives CASSGDGSNEKLFF.

V and J are TRBV5-1 and TRBJ1-6, with no clear D. The CDR3 runs 18 residues. V was clipped by 1 base and J by 0 bases, with 14 bases between them. Per the germline V gene, CDR1 is SGHRS and CDR2 is YFSETQ. The CDR3 coding sequence is TGCGCCAGCAGCTTGTCAATCGGGAGAAGCTCCTATAATTCACCCCTCCACTTT. It encodes CASSLSIGRSSYNSPLHF. Combining the CDR3 with reference TRBV5-1 and TRBJ1-6 gives the whole variable domain KAGVTQTPRYLIKTRGQQVTLSCSPISGHRSVSWYQQTPGQGLQFLFEYFSETQRNKGNFPGRFSGRQFSNSRSEMNVSTLELGDSALYLCASSLSIGRSSYNSPLHFGNGTRLTVT.

This rearrangement joins TRBV9 to TRBJ2-1; 11 bases align to TRBD2. The CDR3 runs 15 residues. The germline V gene encodes CDR1 SGDLS and CDR2 YYNGEE. V lost 3 bases to trimming and J lost 10 bases; unmatched junction nucleotides: 9. The CDR3 DNA reads as TGTGCCAGCAGCGACAATAGCGGGGGGGCAGGAGAGCAGTTCTTC. Translation: CASSDNSGGAGEQFF.

This rearrangement joins TRBV28 to TRBJ2-7, with D unresolved. Germline V gives CDR1 MDHEN, CDR2 SYDVKM. The CDR3 has 15 amino acids. Trimming shortened V by 3 bases and J by 2 bases, and 14 bases separated the two germline ends. In DNA, the CDR3 is TGTGCCAGCAGTTTTGATGTTGGCAGGACCTACGAGCAGTACTTC. Its protein product is CASSFDVGRTYEQYF.

The sample holds one count of this clone. The chain employs TRBV5-1 and TRBJ2-2; 12 bases fit TRBD1. Trimming took 4 bases from V and 7 from J; bases not matched to a gene: 5. Per germline, CDR1 SGHRS and CDR2 YFSETQ. The CDR3 length is 15 residues. CDR3 amino acids: CASSPGQGAFGELFF. CDR3 nucleotide sequence: TGCGCCAGCAGCCCGGGACAGGGGGCATTCGGGGAGCTGTTTTTT. Combining the CDR3 with reference TRBV5-1 and TRBJ2-2 gives the whole variable domain KAGVTQTPRYLIKTRGQQVTLSCSPISGHRSVSWYQQTPGQGLQFLFEYFSETQRNKGNFPGRFSGRQFSNSRSEMNVSTLELGDSALYLCASSPGQGAFGELFFGEGSRLTVL.

The chain recombines TRBV18 with TRBJ2-1, with 7 bases that match TRBD2. V lost 2 bases and J lost 6; bases outside the gene matches: 4. This CDR3 contains 14 residues. Germline lookup yields CDR1 KGHSH and CDR2 LQKENI. CDR3 in DNA: TGTGCCAGCTCACCAGGGAGGGTGGGCAATGAGCAGTTCTTC. Translation gives CASSPGRVGNEQFF.

This chain uses TRBV5-1 with TRBJ2-5, with D possibly matching TRBD2 (5 bases). The V gene's germline CDR1 is SGHRS and CDR2 YFSETQ. This CDR3 comprises 13 residues. Trimming pared 0 bases from V and 5 bases from J, leaving 8 bases between. The CDR3 DNA sequence: TGCGCCAGCAGCTTGGGCGGGTCGGAGACCCAGTACTTC. Its protein product is CASSLGGSETQYF.

In regard to this clone: This sample includes further DNA sequences coding for the same CDR3. J is TRBJ2-2 and V is TRBV9; the D is unclear. The V gene lost 4 bases and the J gene lost 2 bases, with 3 bases spanning the gap. Germline-derived CDR1 and CDR2 are SGDLS and YYNGEE. CDR3 length: 12 amino acids. In DNA form, the CDR3 reads TGTGCCAGCAGCCTAAACACCGGGGAGCTGTTTTTT. This sequence encodes CASSLNTGELFF.

This chain connects TRBV6-5 to TRBJ2-5, with TRBD2 matching over 9 bases. Per germline, CDR1 MNHEY and CDR2 SVGAGI. Unmatched junction bases numbered 10, after V lost 7 bases and J lost 4 bases. This CDR3 spans 15 amino acids. The CDR3 DNA follows: TGTGCCAGCACCCTAGCGGGGAGGTATGGAGAGACCCAGTACTTC. Translation: CASTLAGRYGETQYF.

Worth noting for this clone: The germline gene is not matched at one end of the junction; a read error may be the cause. The chain combines TRBV18 with TRBJ1-4; 7 bases agree with TRBD1. This CDR3 region has 12 residues. Germline CDR1 is KGHSH and CDR2 is LQKENI. CDR3 amino acids: CASSPTGLDIKF. DNA of the CDR3: TGTGCCAGCTCACCGACAGGGCTCGATATTAAGTTT.

The CDR3, as DNA: TGTGCCAGCAGTAAACGACTAGCGAGTGAGCAGTACTTC. Translating gives CASSKRLASEQYF. The rearrangement links TRBV6-5 to TRBJ2-7, with TRBD2 matching over 8 bases. This CDR3 has 13 amino acids. J was trimmed by 7 bases and V by 5 bases; bases with no gene match: 7. In germline, CDR1 is MNHEY, CDR2 SVGAGI.

Here the CDR3 reads CASAGTSGGLGQFF. Here the CDR3 DNA reads TGTGCCAGCGCCGGGACTAGCGGGGGATTAGGGCAGTTCTTC. This chain joins TRBV19 and TRBJ2-1; 14 bases are shared with TRBD2. With V trimmed by 9 bases and J by 12 bases, 10 bases remained unmatched. The germline CDR1 and CDR2 sequences are LNHDA and SQIVND (reference sequence). The CDR3 extends over 14 amino acids.

The V and J genes are TRBV6-1 and TRBJ2-1; 14 bases are a match to TRBD2. From germline, CDR1 is MNHNS and CDR2 SASEGT. The CDR3 has 16 residues. Losses at the gene ends were 4 bases for V and 7 bases for J; bases not matched to a gene: 6. The CDR3 protein is CASSGGGLAGVNEQFF. CDR3 bases: TGTGCCAGCAGTGGGGGGGGACTAGCGGGAGTTAATGAGCAGTTCTTC.

This chain connects TRBV7-2 to TRBJ1-2, with a possible D match to TRBD1 (6 bases). Trimming pared 2 bases from V and 1 base from J, leaving 11 bases between. The CDR3 covers 15 residues. The germline V gene encodes CDR1 SGHTA and CDR2 FQGNSA. The CDR3, as DNA: TGTGCCAGCAGCTTATTGGCAGGGGTTAACTATGGCTACACCTTC. It is translated as CASSLLAGVNYGYTF.

The gene calls are TRBV7-2 and TRBJ2-7; D gene ambiguous. Germline lookup yields CDR1 SGHTA and CDR2 FQGNSA. Trimming took 3 bases from V and 2 from J, leaving 5 bases between them. The CDR3 is 12 residues long. The CDR3 protein is CASSFQTYEQYF. The CDR3 DNA is TGTGCCAGCAGCTTTCAAACCTACGAGCAGTACTTC.

This clone showed up just once. The rearrangement joins TRBV7-2 to TRBJ1-4, with D hard to call. V gave up 2 bases and J gave up 3 bases, with 7 bases separating them. Looked up from germline, CDR1 is SGHTA and CDR2 is FQGNSA. The CDR3 runs 14 residues. CDR3 in amino acids: CASSLTSANEKLFF. The CDR3 DNA reads as TGTGCCAGCAGCTTAACGTCAGCTAATGAAAAACTGTTTTTT.

The sample holds a few counts of this clone. This sequence joins TRBV29-1 and TRBJ1-4; no definite D call. Trimming pared 4 bases from V and 8 bases from J, leaving 17 bases between. Germline loops: CDR1 SQVTM, CDR2 ANQGSEA. The CDR3 runs to 14 residues. CDR3 in amino acids: CSVGPPGPGEKLFF. CDR3 DNA: TGCAGCGTTGGGCCCCCGGGCCCGGGGGAAAAACTGTTTTTT.